This T cell receptor beta chain was captured by sequencing in a study of technical replicates of blood from several donors. Looked up from germline, CDR1 is LNHDA and CDR2 is SQIVND (reference sequence). J lost 1 base, V lost 5 bases, and 13 bases had no gene match. CDR3 length: 18 residues. Profiling relied on immunoSEQ multiplex PCR, and the TCRdb table lists in-frame clones only, not all of them. The sample has over 70,000 clones, 80% to 95% seen once. The sequence came from a human donor in good health. Specimen: T cells isolated from PBMCs. This chain links TRBV19 with TRBJ1-5; 8 positions agree with TRBD1. The CDR3 is CASSPNGQGAVSNQPQHF. CDR3 DNA sequence: TGTGCCAGTAGTCCTAACGGGCAGGGGGCGGTAAGCAATCAGCCCCAGCATTTT. Full variable domain (rest looked up from reference TRBV19 and TRBJ1-5): DGGITQSPKYLFRKEGQNVTLSCEQNLNHDAMYWYRQDPGQGLRLIYYSQIVNDFQKGDIAEGYSVSREKKESFPLTVTSAQKNPTAFYLCASSPNGQGAVSNQPQHFGDGTRLSIL.